One and the same sample provided the 29 T cell receptor beta chains below, sequenced in a study of identical twins. TCRdb independently ran MiXCR on the 5' RACE reads; one entry per CDR3 protein. The table shows 400,000 to 500,000 distinct CDR3 sequences, with approximately 18% occurring only once. Source material: naive T cells sorted from blood. The receptor set was obtained from a middle-aged man in good health.

This clonotype was counted once. It is unclear where the CDR3 begins or ends on the DNA, so no DNA is shown, and the CDR3 is as TCRdb lists it. The rearrangement uses TRBV12-3 or TRBV12-4 and TRBJ2-2; no DNA check was done on the table's D call, TRBD1. The CDR3 region is 16 residues in length, termini included. CDR3 loop: CASIVGGGGTGELFFF.

V gene TRBV2 combines with J gene TRBJ1-6; D might be TRBD1 (5 bases). The V end was cut by 8 bases, the J end by 9 bases, with 17 bases between. The germline CDR1 and CDR2 sequences are SNHLY and FYNNEI. The CDR3 spans 14 residues. CDR3 nucleotide sequence: TGTGCCAGCGCATCGACAGTAGGCGGTTCACCCCTCCACTTT. Translation gives CASASTVGGSPLHF.

The genes are TRBV28 and TRBJ1-6; perhaps TRBD1 as D (5 bases). Trimming cost V 7 bases and J 7 bases, with 20 bases left between them. Germline V gives CDR1 MDHEN, CDR2 SYDVKM. The CDR3 extends over 16 amino acids. Here the CDR3 reads CASIVGAKAHNSPLHF. The CDR3 nucleotides read TGTGCCAGCATCGTAGGGGCCAAAGCACACAATTCACCCCTCCACTTT.

The chain recombines TRBV9 with TRBJ2-3; D perhaps matches TRBD2 (6 bases). V was cut by 0 bases and J by 0 bases, with 20 bases left in between. Germline V lookup: CDR1 SGDLS, CDR2 YYNGEE. The CDR3 has 19 residues. This CDR3 reads CASSVDPTPGGTSTDTQYF. As DNA, the CDR3 is TGTGCCAGCAGCGTAGACCCCACTCCTGGGGGGACTAGCACAGATACGCAGTATTTT.

The V call is TRBV6-5, the J call TRBJ2-2, with 13 positions matching TRBD2. V lost 4 bases, J lost 2 bases, and 4 bases stayed unmatched. Germline V gene lookup returns CDR1 MNHEY and CDR2 SVGAGI. The CDR3 sequence is 17 residues long. CDR3 sequence: CASSSRGLAGNTGELFF. The CDR3 coding sequence is TGTGCCAGCAGTTCCAGGGGACTAGCGGGAAACACCGGGGAGCTGTTTTTT.

This clonotype was counted a few times. The V call is TRBV6-5, the J call TRBJ2-3; TRBD2 matches 7 bases. Germline trimming cut 0 bases from V and 13 bases from J; bases unmatched to any gene: 1. Germline V lookup: CDR1 MNHEY, CDR2 SVGAGI. This CDR3 is 11 amino acids long. The CDR3 nucleotides read TGTGCCAGCAGTTACTCTGGGAGGGAGTATTTT. It specifies CASSYSGREYF.

This clonotype was counted ten times or more. The chain recombines TRBV20-1 with TRBJ2-1, with D possibly TRBD1 on 6 matching bases. Looked up from germline, CDR1 is DFQATT and CDR2 is SNEGSKA (reference sequence). The CDR3 runs 11 residues. V shed 4 bases and J shed 10 bases, with 11 bases lying between them. This CDR3 is CSANREREQFF. The CDR3 nucleotides read TGCAGTGCTAACAGGGAACGGGAGCAGTTCTTC.

This clonotype was recorded many times. The chain has TRBV7-2 and TRBJ2-7; D is unclear. Trimming took 5 bases from V and 0 from J, leaving 5 bases between them. The germline CDR1 and CDR2 sequences are SGHTA and FQGNSA. The CDR3 runs 12 residues. The CDR3 loop is CASSHNSYEQYF. The CDR3 DNA reads TGTGCCAGCAGCCACAACTCCTACGAGCAGTACTTC.

This clonotype was counted between two and nine times. This chain links TRBV9 with TRBJ2-1; TRBD2 agrees at 10 bases. The CDR3 length is 17 residues. After removal of 4 bases from V and 1 base from J, the junction contained 8 bases not matched to a gene. Germline values: CDR1 SGDLS, CDR2 YYNGEE. Written as DNA, the CDR3 is TGTGCCAGCAGCCCCGGGAGCGGGGGGGCGTCCTACAATGAGCAGTTCTTC. It yields the protein CASSPGSGGASYNEQFF.

This clonotype was counted between two and nine times. The chain combines TRBV10-3 with TRBJ2-2, with D possibly matching TRBD1 (7 bases). Between the trimmed V and J ends, which lost 10 bases and 2 bases, there was a span of 14 bases. CDR1 is ENHRY, CDR2 SYGVKD, per germline. The CDR3 spans 14 residues. The DNA for the CDR3 is TGTGCCACCGGAGGGACAGCTAACACCGGGGAGCTGTTTTTT. It encodes CATGGTANTGELFF.

There are many counts of this clonotype. This rearrangement joins TRBV12-3 or TRBV12-4 to TRBJ2-5; 7 bases line up with TRBD1. The CDR3 is 13 amino acids. Trimming took 6 bases from V and 4 from J; bases not matched to a gene: 5. This chain's CDR3 is CASRKTGTETQYF. The CDR3, as DNA: TGTGCCAGCAGGAAGACAGGGACAGAGACCCAGTACTTC.

The rearrangement uses TRBV5-1 and TRBJ1-1; D unresolved. CDR3 length: 14 amino acids. CDR1 is SGHRS, CDR2 YFSETQ, per germline. V was shortened by 0 bases and J by 1 base, with 7 bases between the two germline ends. CDR3 protein: CASSLVGRNTEAFF. CDR3 bases: TGCGCCAGCAGCTTGGTGGGCAGGAACACTGAAGCTTTCTTT.

The chain links TRBV29-1 to TRBJ2-7; 10 bases are shared with TRBD2. This CDR3 has 14 amino acids. The germline CDR1 and CDR2 sequences are SQVTM and ANQGSEA. V dropped 4 bases and J dropped 3; count of bases not matched to a gene: 6. CDR3 DNA: TGCAGCGTTGTCCTAGCGGGGGTGTTCTACGAGCAGTACTTC. Protein: CSVVLAGVFYEQYF.

This clonotype occurred many times. This chain links TRBV7-9 with TRBJ2-5; TRBD1 agrees at 10 bases. CDR3 length equals 17 residues. The J segment lost 3 bases and the V segment lost 5 bases, leaving 12 bases of the junction unmatched. Germline assignment: CDR1 SEHNR and CDR2 FQNEAQ (reference sequence). CDR3 sequence (DNA): TGTGCCAGCAGCCCGCGGGGACAGGGGACTCGGGAAGAGACCCAGTACTTC. Translated: CASSPRGQGTREETQYF.

This clonotype appeared a few times. The chain uses TRBV15 and TRBJ1-5; perhaps TRBD1 as D (5 bases). The CDR3 spans 20 residues. Germline V gives CDR1 LNHNV, CDR2 YYDKDF (reference sequence). V lost 0 bases and J 3 bases, leaving 24 bases between the germline ends. CDR3 loop: CATSRDLAGPSGNLNQPQHF. CDR3 DNA: TGTGCCACCAGCAGAGATCTGGCAGGGCCCTCGGGAAACCTCAATCAGCCCCAGCATTTT. The whole variable domain, remainder taken from reference TRBV15 and TRBJ1-5, is DAMVIQNPRYQVTQFGKPVTLSCSQTLNHNVMYWYQQKSSQAPKLLFHYYDKDFNNEADTPDNFQSRRPNTSFCFLDIRSPGLGDTAMYLCATSRDLAGPSGNLNQPQHFGDGTRLSIL.

This clonotype was seen repeatedly, ten times or more. The gene calls are TRBV10-3 and TRBJ1-5, with D unresolved. Looked up from germline, CDR1 is ENHRY and CDR2 is SYGVKD. The CDR3 spans 12 residues. V gave up 4 bases and J gave up 4 bases, with 5 bases separating them. CDR3 residues: CAISGVNQPQHF. In nucleotides, the CDR3 is TGTGCCATCAGTGGGGTAAATCAGCCCCAGCATTTT.

This clonotype was picked up one time. J is TRBJ2-7 and V is TRBV7-8; 9 bases are a match to TRBD1. Germline V gene sequence: CDR1 SGHVS, CDR2 FQNEAQ. CDR3 length: 16 residues. V lost 5 bases to trimming and J lost 6 bases; unmatched junction nucleotides: 14. For the CDR3, the DNA is TGTGCCAGCAGCCGAGTACCGACAGGGGGGTCCGCCGAGCAGTACTTC. It yields the protein CASSRVPTGGSAEQYF.

This sequence joins TRBV6-4 and TRBJ1-1; D not certain. CDR1 and CDR2 from the germline V gene are MRHNA and SNTAGT. CDR3 length: 14 amino acids. With 5 bases removed from V and 4 bases from J, the gap between germline ends came to 14 bases. The CDR3 bases are TGTGCCAGCAGTCCCCGAGGGCTGGCCACTGAAGCTTTCTTT. It yields the protein CASSPRGLATEAFF.

This clonotype was recorded at least ten times. This chain connects TRBV4-3 to TRBJ2-3, with TRBD2 identical over 10 bases. Germline-derived CDR1 and CDR2 are LGHNA and YSLEER. The CDR3 is made up of 19 amino acids. The V segment lost 0 bases and the J segment 0 bases; nucleotides outside the gene matches: 9. The chain's CDR3 is CASSQDLYRAGGSTDTQYF. CDR3 nucleotides: TGCGCCAGCAGCCAAGACTTGTACCGAGCGGGAGGGAGCACAGATACGCAGTATTTT.

This clonotype was counted at least ten times. This chain uses TRBV11-2 with TRBJ2-1; 9 bases map to TRBD1. The CDR3 length is 15 residues. Germline V gene sequence: CDR1 SGHAT, CDR2 FQNNGV. The J segment lost 5 bases and the V segment lost 1 base, leaving 3 bases of the junction unmatched. The CDR3 nucleotides read TGTGCCAGCAGCTTAGGGGACAGGGCCCACAATGAGCAGTTCTTC. This encodes CASSLGDRAHNEQFF. Combining the CDR3 with reference TRBV11-2 and TRBJ2-1 gives the whole variable domain EAGVAQSPRYKIIEKRQSVAFWCNPISGHATLYWYQQILGQGPKLLIQFQNNGVVDDSQLPKDRFSAERLKGVDSTLKIQPAKLEDSAVYLCASSLGDRAHNEQFFGPGTRLTVL.

This clonotype was detected only a few times. The chain is built from TRBV6-1 and TRBJ2-7, with D unresolved. CDR1 and CDR2 (germline): MNHNS, SASEGT. The V end lost 6 bases, the J end lost 1 base, and 10 bases lay between the germline ends. This CDR3 contains 13 residues. The CDR3 coding sequence is TGTGCCAGCAGCCAGACTGCGTCCTACGAGCAGTACTTC. Translated, it gives CASSQTASYEQYF.

This clonotype was detected once. V and J are TRBV5-1 and TRBJ2-2; perhaps TRBD1 as D (6 bases). This CDR3 is built from 15 residues. Germline V gives CDR1 SGHRS, CDR2 YFSETQ. The V end was cut by 4 bases, the J end by 0 bases, with 10 bases between. As DNA, the CDR3 is TGCGCCAGCAGCGCACAGGGCGCGAACACCGGGGAGCTGTTTTTT. It specifies CASSAQGANTGELFF.

The chain couples TRBV20-1 to TRBJ1-5; TRBD1 might be the D (5 bases). CDR1 is DFQATT and CDR2 is SNEGSKA in the germline V gene (reference sequence). The CDR3 extends over 14 amino acids. Trimming left V 3 bases short and J 6 bases short, with 15 bases between. In DNA form, the CDR3 reads TGCAGTGCTAGCGGGTCAGGGCTTAGTCAGCCCCAGCATTTT. Protein product: CSASGSGLSQPQHF.

This clonotype has more than one count but fewer than ten. V usage is TRBV20-1 and J usage is TRBJ2-1; 8 bases fit TRBD2. The J segment lost 4 bases and the V segment lost 0 bases, leaving 8 bases of the junction unmatched. Germline CDR1 DFQATT, CDR2 SNEGSKA (reference sequence). The CDR3 has 16 residues. The chain's CDR3 is CSARDYAGGLYNEQFF. The DNA of the CDR3 is TGCAGTGCTAGAGATTATGCGGGAGGATTGTACAATGAGCAGTTCTTC.

This clonotype was seen more than once but under ten times. The chain couples TRBV7-8 to TRBJ1-1, with no clear D. Trimming removed 5 bases from V and 3 bases from J, with 10 bases in between. The CDR3 consists of 13 residues. Germline CDR1 reads SGHVS; CDR2 reads FQNEAQ. The CDR3 bases are TGTGCCAGCAGCACCGAAAGGTACACTGAAGCTTTCTTT. Residues: CASSTERYTEAFF.

The chain uses TRBV7-8 and TRBJ2-2; D uncertain. Trimming removed 3 bases at V and 0 bases at J, with 8 bases between. Germline V gene sequence: CDR1 SGHVS, CDR2 FQNEAQ. The length of the CDR3 is 15 residues. The CDR3 is CASSFVRPNTGELFF. The DNA for the CDR3 is TGTGCCAGCAGCTTCGTAAGGCCGAACACCGGGGAGCTGTTTTTT.

This chain joins TRBV5-1 and TRBJ1-1; possible D gene TRBD1, 6 bases. This CDR3 has 14 amino acids. The V gene lost 4 bases and the J gene lost 1 base, with 11 bases spanning the gap. Germline CDR1 and CDR2: SGHRS and YFSETQ. The CDR3 DNA follows: TGCGCCAGCAGCGGAGGGGGTCCGAACACTGAAGCTTTCTTT. It codes for CASSGGGPNTEAFF.

The chain combines TRBV6-1 with TRBJ1-6; D possibly corresponds to TRBD1 (5 bases). CDR1 is MNHNS, CDR2 SASEGT, per germline. CDR3 length: 15 residues. V shed 6 bases and J shed 0 bases, with 9 bases lying between them. CDR3 loop: CASRTDGSYNSPLHF. For the CDR3, the DNA is TGTGCCAGCAGGACAGATGGCTCCTATAATTCACCCCTCCACTTT.

In its sample, this clonotype was seen many times. This chain connects TRBV12-3 or TRBV12-4 to TRBJ1-4; D is uncertain. The V and J ends lost 5 bases and 5 bases respectively, with 12 bases between them. The CDR3 is made up of 14 amino acids. CDR3: CASSIRQTNEKLFF. The CDR3 coding sequence is TGTGCCAGCAGTATTAGACAAACCAATGAAAAACTGTTTTTT.